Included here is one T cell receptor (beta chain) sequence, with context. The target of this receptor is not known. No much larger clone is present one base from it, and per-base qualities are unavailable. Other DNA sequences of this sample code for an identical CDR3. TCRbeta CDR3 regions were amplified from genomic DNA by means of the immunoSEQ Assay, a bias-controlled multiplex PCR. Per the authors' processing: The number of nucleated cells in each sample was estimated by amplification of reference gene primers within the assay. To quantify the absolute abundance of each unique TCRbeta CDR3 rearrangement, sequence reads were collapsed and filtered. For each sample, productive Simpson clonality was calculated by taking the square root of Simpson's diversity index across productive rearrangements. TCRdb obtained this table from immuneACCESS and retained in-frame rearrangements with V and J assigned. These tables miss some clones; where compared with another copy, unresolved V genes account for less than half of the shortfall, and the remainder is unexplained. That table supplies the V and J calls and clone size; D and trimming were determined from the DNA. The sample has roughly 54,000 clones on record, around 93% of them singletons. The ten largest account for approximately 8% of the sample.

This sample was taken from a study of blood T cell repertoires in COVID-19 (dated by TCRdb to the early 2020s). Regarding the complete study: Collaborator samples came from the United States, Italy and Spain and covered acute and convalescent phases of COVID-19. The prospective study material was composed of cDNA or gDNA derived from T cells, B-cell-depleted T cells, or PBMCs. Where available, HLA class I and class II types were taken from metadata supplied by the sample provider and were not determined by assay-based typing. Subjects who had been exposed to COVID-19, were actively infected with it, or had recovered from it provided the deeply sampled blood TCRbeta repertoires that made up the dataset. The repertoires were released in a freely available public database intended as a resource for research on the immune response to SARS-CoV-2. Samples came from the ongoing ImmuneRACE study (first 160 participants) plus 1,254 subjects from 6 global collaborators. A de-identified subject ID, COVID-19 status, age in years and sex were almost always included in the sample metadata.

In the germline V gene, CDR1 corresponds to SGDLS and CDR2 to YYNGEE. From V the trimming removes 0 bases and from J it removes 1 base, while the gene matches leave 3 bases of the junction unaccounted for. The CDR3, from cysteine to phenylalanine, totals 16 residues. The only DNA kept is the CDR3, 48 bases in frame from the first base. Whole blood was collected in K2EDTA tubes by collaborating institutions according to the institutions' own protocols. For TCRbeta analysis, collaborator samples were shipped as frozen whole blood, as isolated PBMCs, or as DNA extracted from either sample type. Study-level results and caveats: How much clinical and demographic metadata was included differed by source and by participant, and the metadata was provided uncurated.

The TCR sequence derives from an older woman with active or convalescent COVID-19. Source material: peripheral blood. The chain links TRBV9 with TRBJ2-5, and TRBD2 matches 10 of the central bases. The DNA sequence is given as TGTGCCAGCAGCGTAGGGGTAGCGGGAGGCCAAGAGACCCAGTACTTC. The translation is CASSVGVAGGQETQYF. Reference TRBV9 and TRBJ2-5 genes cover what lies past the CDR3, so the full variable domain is DSGVTQTPKHLITATGQRVTLRCSPRSGDLSVYWYQQSLDQGLQFLIQYYNGEERAKGNILERFSAQQFPDLHSELNLSSLELGDSALYFCASSVGVAGGQETQYFGPGTRLLVL.